One TCR beta chain is described in this entry. What it recognizes is unknown. V was trimmed by 4 bases and J by 4 bases, leaving 17 bases between them. This CDR3 region has 15 residues. Germline-derived CDR1 and CDR2 are SGHRS and YFSETQ. The entry originates in a study of cytomegalovirus exposure and HLA in healthy donors. Study-level points and caveats: In an earlier analysis, most TCR beta V segments were productive about 87% or about 30% of the time. A later analysis, which compared TCR beta chains of equal frequency, found the HLA-associated ones more clonally expanded.

With 60 Vbeta and 13 Jbeta primers, the PCR was carried out. Produced via immunoSEQ multiplex PCR; TCRdb's table is partial and in-frame only. The repertoire holds some 130,000 clones, with 70% as singletons. This TCR derives from a woman aged 60-70 years in good health and CMV-seropositive. V gene TRBV5-1 combines with J gene TRBJ1-2; D is perhaps TRBD1 (5 bases). Sequencing input: PBMCs. The CDR3 DNA follows: TGCGCCAGCAGCCTAGGACAAGGCCAACTCTATGGCTACACCTTC. Amino acid sequence: CASSLGQGQLYGYTF.